The 26 T cell receptor beta chains reported below all come from one sample, sequenced in a study of T cell clones after liver transplantation. Sequencing used immunoSEQ multiplex PCR; TCRdb keeps in-frame clones, though not all of them. The sample records around 100,000 clones, around 80% being singletons. The sequenced sample was CD4+ T cells from blood, obtained approximately 45 months after liver transplant. These receptors were taken from a human patient who received a liver transplant. These T cells may partly come from the graft donor.

This rearrangement joins TRBV5-5 to TRBJ1-4; a weak D match, TRBD1 (6 bases). Trimming took 0 bases from V and 10 from J, leaving 7 bases between them. This CDR3 has 12 residues. Germline CDR1 is SGHKS and CDR2 is YYEKEE (reference sequence). The CDR3 nucleotides are TGTGCCAGCAGCTTGGAGGGGGTAAAACTGTTTTTT. Translation: CASSLEGVKLFF.

This clone was recorded a few times. The chain links TRBV30 to TRBJ1-1; the D gene is possibly TRBD1 (5 bases). Per the germline V gene, CDR1 is GTSNPN and CDR2 is SVGIG (reference sequence). The length of the CDR3 is 12 residues. V lost 2 bases, J lost 4 bases, and 8 bases lay in between. CDR3 loop: CAWSPGGTEAFF. CDR3 DNA sequence: TGTGCCTGGAGTCCCGGGGGCACTGAAGCTTTCTTT.

The rearrangement joins TRBV7-9 to TRBJ2-3; no reliable D call. The V gene lost 1 base and the J gene lost 0 bases, with 8 bases spanning the gap. Per the germline V gene, CDR1 is SEHNR and CDR2 is FQNEAQ (reference sequence). The length of the CDR3 is 15 residues. CDR3 sequence reads: CASSLGDSSTDTQYF. CDR3 sequence (DNA): TGTGCCAGCAGCTTAGGCGACTCGAGCACAGATACGCAGTATTTT.

The V and J genes are TRBV4-1 and TRBJ1-3; maybe TRBD1 (5 bases). The CDR3 has 14 residues. The V end lost 1 base, the J end lost 3 bases, and 7 bases lay between the germline ends. Germline CDR1 and CDR2: MGHRA and YSYEKL. Written as DNA, the CDR3 is TGCGCCAGCAGCCAAGGGGGCTTTGGAAACACCATATATTTT. Translated: CASSQGGFGNTIYF.

The CDR3 spells CASSYTGLAGGGTDTQYF. The CDR3 nucleotides read TGTGCCAGCAGCTACACGGGACTAGCGGGAGGAGGTACAGATACGCAGTATTTT. The chain uses TRBV7-7 and TRBJ2-3; 15 bases agree with TRBD2. The CDR3 totals 18 residues. The V segment lost 4 bases and the J segment 3 bases; nucleotides outside the gene matches: 8. Germline assignment: CDR1 SSHAT and CDR2 FNYEAQ (reference sequence).

CDR3 sequence: CASSFNPLLAKNIQYF. DNA for the CDR3: TGCGCCAGCAGCTTTAACCCGCTGCTAGCCAAAAACATTCAGTACTTC. The chain uses TRBV5-1 and TRBJ2-4; the D is unclear. The CDR3 loop spans 16 amino acids. Trimming took off 2 bases at V and 0 bases at J, with 12 bases between the two ends. Germline V gene data show CDR1 as SGHRS and CDR2 as YFSETQ.

The chain couples TRBV30 to TRBJ1-1; D remains unclear. Germline loops: CDR1 GTSNPN, CDR2 SVGIG (reference sequence). With 2 bases removed from V and 1 base from J, the gap between germline ends came to 8 bases. The CDR3 is made up of 13 amino acids. The CDR3 DNA is TGTGCCTGGAGTCCCCCCGGGAACACTGAAGCTTTCTTT. This sequence encodes CAWSPPGNTEAFF.

The chain combines TRBV7-3 with TRBJ2-3; no definite D call. Between the trimmed V and J ends, which lost 4 bases and 4 bases, there was a span of 15 bases. Germline assignment: CDR1 SGHTA and CDR2 FQGTGA. This CDR3 has 15 amino acids. The CDR3, as DNA: TGTGCCAGCAGCTCCATGATGACTGGGGCAGATACGCAGTATTTT. Protein product: CASSSMMTGADTQYF.

The chain has TRBV28 and TRBJ2-3, with a tentative D call TRBD2 (6 bases). From germline, CDR1 is MDHEN and CDR2 SYDVKM. The CDR3 has 15 amino acids. The V end was cut by 4 bases, the J end by 1 base, with 12 bases between. CDR3 amino acids: CASSSPSERTDTQYF. DNA for the CDR3: TGTGCCAGCAGTTCCCCTAGCGAGCGCACAGATACGCAGTATTTT.

In regard to this clone: Other DNA sequences in this specimen translate into the identical CDR3. The gene calls are TRBV7-6 and TRBJ1-1; D is unresolved. V was cut by 4 bases and J by 5 bases, with 8 bases left in between. The CDR3 is 12 amino acids. Germline V gene sequence: CDR1 SGHVS, CDR2 FNYEAQ. The CDR3 bases are TGTGCCAGCAGCTCGGGTAGGACTGAAGCTTTCTTT. Protein sequence: CASSSGRTEAFF.

This clone was recorded a few times. J is TRBJ2-7 and V is TRBV6-5; D is perhaps TRBD1 (6 bases). V was clipped by 4 bases and J by 1 base, with 14 bases between them. The germline V gene encodes CDR1 MNHEY and CDR2 SVGAGI. CDR3 size: 15 residues. As DNA, the CDR3 is TGTGCCAGCAGTTCACGGGACATTCCTTCCTACGAGCAGTACTTC. It yields the protein CASSSRDIPSYEQYF.

This chain uses TRBV10-3 with TRBJ1-4; D is perhaps TRBD1 (6 bases). Trimming removed 5 bases from V and 8 bases from J, with 12 bases in between. The CDR3 extends over 13 amino acids. In germline, CDR1 is ENHRY, CDR2 SYGVKD. The CDR3 DNA reads TGTGCCATCAGTAGACAGGCGGGAGAAAAACTGTTTTTT. Translating it yields CAISRQAGEKLFF.

The V and J genes are TRBV27 and TRBJ1-5, with no clear D. V was clipped by 3 bases and J by 3 bases, with 9 bases between them. Germline lookup yields CDR1 MNHEY and CDR2 SMNVEV (reference sequence). The CDR3 totals 14 residues. DNA of the CDR3: TGTGCCAGCAGTTTCAAGCCCTACAATCAGCCCCAGCATTTT. Encoded protein: CASSFKPYNQPQHF.

J is TRBJ2-5 and V is TRBV30; TRBD2 matches at 8 bases. V shed 7 bases and J 1 base; nucleotides not matched to a gene: 2. CDR1 is GTSNPN, CDR2 SVGIG, per germline (reference sequence). This CDR3 region has 12 residues. The chain's CDR3 is CALSGSQETQYF. CDR3 in DNA: TGTGCCTTGAGCGGGAGCCAAGAGACCCAGTACTTC.

V usage is TRBV6-6 and J usage is TRBJ1-2, with 9 positions matching TRBD1. This CDR3 comprises 14 residues. V gave up 6 bases and J gave up 7 bases; unmatched junction bases: 9. Germline assignment: CDR1 MNHNY and CDR2 SVGAGI (reference sequence). In nucleotides, the CDR3 is TGTGCCAGCAGATCACTACAGGGGGCAGTTGGCTACACCTTC. Translating it yields CASRSLQGAVGYTF.

V and J are TRBV18 and TRBJ2-7, with TRBD1 identical over 7 bases. The CDR3 runs to 14 residues. Germline values: CDR1 KGHSH, CDR2 LQKENI. The junction had 3 bases not matched to a gene; V was cut back by 2 bases and J by 2 bases. The CDR3 loop is CASSPGQVTYEQYF. Written as DNA, the CDR3 is TGTGCCAGCTCACCAGGACAGGTTACCTACGAGCAGTACTTC.

The sample holds one count of this clone. V is TRBV11-2 and J is TRBJ1-5; 7 bases match TRBD1. V shed 1 base, J shed 3 bases, and the junction held 6 bases outside the gene matches. From germline, CDR1 is SGHAT and CDR2 FQNNGV. This CDR3 comprises 16 residues. The CDR3 here is CASSLAGTAINQPQHF. The CDR3 bases are TGTGCCAGCAGCTTAGCTGGGACAGCGATCAATCAGCCCCAGCATTTT.

J is TRBJ2-5 and V is TRBV14; TRBD1 matches at 7 bases. The CDR3 runs 14 residues. CDR1 is SGHDN, CDR2 FVKESK, per germline. The J segment lost 5 bases and the V segment lost 0 bases, leaving 3 bases of the junction unmatched. The CDR3 sequence is CASSQDLDRETQYF. The DNA of the CDR3 is TGTGCCAGCAGCCAAGATCTGGACAGGGAGACCCAGTACTTC.

The V and J genes are TRBV27 and TRBJ2-5; weak D call: TRBD1 (7 bases). CDR1 and CDR2 (germline): MNHEY, SMNVEV (reference sequence). V gave up 6 bases and J gave up 7 bases, with 18 bases separating them. The CDR3 is 14 amino acids. The CDR3 loop reads CASRGLGGGVTQYF. As DNA, the CDR3 is TGTGCCAGCAGAGGTCTAGGGGGCGGGGTGACCCAGTACTTC.

The chain employs TRBV13 and TRBJ2-1; 13 bases agree with TRBD2. Trimming at V came to 5 bases and at J to 8 bases, leaving 9 bases not matched to a gene. CDR3 length equals 16 residues. Germline lookup yields CDR1 PRHDT and CDR2 FYEKMQ (reference sequence). The CDR3 is CASSPQLAGGSHEQFF. The CDR3 coding sequence is TGTGCCAGCAGCCCCCAACTAGCGGGGGGGTCACATGAGCAGTTCTTC.

In this sample, this clone turned up a few times. The chain is built from TRBV25-1 and TRBJ2-7; no definite D call. This CDR3 spans 12 amino acids. The V gene's germline CDR1 is MGHDK and CDR2 SYGVNS. The V end was cut by 6 bases, the J end by 3 bases, with 9 bases between. In nucleotides, the CDR3 is TGTGCCAGCAGCCGATCCATCTACGAGCAGTACTTC. Protein: CASSRSIYEQYF.

This rearrangement joins TRBV19 to TRBJ2-3; 7 nucleotides line up with TRBD2. The germline V gene encodes CDR1 LNHDA and CDR2 SQIVND (reference sequence). J gave up 5 bases and V 8 bases, and 10 bases lay outside the gene matches. The CDR3 sequence is 14 residues long. The CDR3 DNA follows: TGTGCCAGTCGGAGGGAGGGCCAGGGAGATACGCAGTATTTT. Its protein product is CASRREGQGDTQYF.

The chain employs TRBV9 and TRBJ2-1; 9 bases match TRBD2. The CDR3 length is 20 residues. CDR1 and CDR2 from the germline V gene are SGDLS and YYNGEE. Germline trimming cut 0 bases from V and 0 bases from J; bases unmatched to any gene: 13. CDR3 DNA: TGTGCCAGCAGCGTAGATGGGACTAGCCTGTCTCAAAGCTCCTACAATGAGCAGTTCTTC. Its protein is CASSVDGTSLSQSSYNEQFF.

This chain uses TRBV9 with TRBJ2-4, with D possibly being TRBD1 or TRBD2 (5 bases each). V shed 4 bases and J shed 1 base, with 15 bases lying between them. From germline, CDR1 is SGDLS and CDR2 YYNGEE. The length of the CDR3 is 16 residues. The CDR3 is CASSRDRNSAKNIQYF. Here the CDR3 DNA reads TGTGCCAGCAGCCGGGACCGGAACTCGGCCAAAAACATTCAGTACTTC.

The chain uses TRBV7-3 and TRBJ2-2; D gene unclear. V was clipped by 3 bases and J by 6 bases, with 8 bases between them. The V gene's germline CDR1 is SGHTA and CDR2 FQGTGA. The CDR3 has 13 residues. In nucleotides, the CDR3 is TGTGCCAGCAGCTTCAGCCCCCCCGGGGAGCTGTTTTTT. Its protein is CASSFSPPGELFF.

The J gene is TRBJ1-4, the V gene TRBV6-1; TRBD1 matches 9 bases. Germline V gene lookup returns CDR1 MNHNS and CDR2 SASEGT. The CDR3 length is 15 residues. Unmatched junction bases numbered 6, after V lost 2 bases and J lost 8 bases. The CDR3 DNA is TGTGCCAGCAGTGAAATGGGGACAGGGAACGAAAAACTGTTTTTT. Its protein product is CASSEMGTGNEKLFF.